These 5 T cell receptor beta chains were sequenced from one sample in a study of T cell responses to AZD1222 COVID-19 vaccine. Assay: immunoSEQ multiplex PCR; the TCRdb copy retains only in-frame clones and omits some. The table has 90,000 to 130,000 clones, about 94% seen once. The material was peripheral blood, obtained 28 days after the second AZD1222 dose. The receptors come from an adult who received the AZD1222 COVID-19 vaccine.

The chain carries TRBV5-8 and TRBJ1-4; 9 bases align to TRBD1. Trimming removed 6 bases from V and 8 bases from J; junction bases left unmatched: 11. The CDR3 has 15 amino acids. The germline CDR1 and CDR2 sequences are SGHTS and YDEGEE. CDR3 nucleotides: TGTGCCAGCAACACGGGGGGACAGGGAAGAGAAAAACTGTTTTTT. Its protein product is CASNTGGQGREKLFF.

The chain couples TRBV11-2 to TRBJ2-7; no reliable D call. V gave up 2 bases and J gave up 2 bases, with 13 bases separating them. CDR1 SGHAT and CDR2 FQNNGV come from the germline V gene. The CDR3 contains 15 residues. CDR3 residues: CASSLTETLTYEQYF. The CDR3 nucleotides read TGTGCCAGCAGCTTAACCGAGACCCTTACCTACGAGCAGTACTTC.

This chain connects TRBV5-5 to TRBJ2-5; 9 bases are a match to TRBD1. Germline CDR1 is SGHKS and CDR2 is YYEKEE (reference sequence). The V gene end was trimmed by 3 bases and the J gene end by 4 bases; junction bases not matched to a gene: 10. There are 16 residues in the CDR3. The CDR3 is CASSWNVQGARETQYF. The CDR3 region has the DNA TGTGCCAGCAGCTGGAATGTACAGGGGGCGAGAGAGACCCAGTACTTC.

The V and J genes are TRBV10-1 and TRBJ2-7, with D hard to call. Deletions cut 7 bases from V and 6 bases from J, with 10 bases between. This CDR3 has 11 residues. Germline CDR1 and CDR2: WNHNN and SYGVQD (reference sequence). CDR3 coding DNA: TGCGCCAGCAAGTTGCCGTCCGAGCAGTACTTC. It codes for CASKLPSEQYF.

This chain joins TRBV10-2 and TRBJ2-7, with a weak D call TRBD1 (6 bases). This CDR3 region has 12 residues. CDR1 is WSHSY, CDR2 SAAADI, per germline. The germline V and J ends were trimmed by 4 bases and 6 bases, with 10 bases remaining between them. The CDR3 spells CASSVPGAEQYF. As DNA, the CDR3 is TGCGCCAGCAGTGTACCAGGGGCCGAGCAGTACTTC.